Following are 7 T cell receptor beta chains from one sample sequenced in a study of cytotoxic CD8 clonotypes in ibrutinib-treated CLL. Libraries were prepared by immunoSEQ multiplex PCR; TCRdb keeps only in-frame clonotypes and omits some of them. Found here are about 140,000 clones, approximately 77% of them singletons; the top ten hold 25% to 30%. The material sequenced was PBMCs, taken after 12 months of ibrutinib treatment. These receptors came from a human donor with chronic lymphocytic leukemia.

This clone has only a few counts. The rearrangement links TRBV11-2 to TRBJ1-5; no clear D gene. This CDR3 has 15 amino acids. Germline V gene sequence: CDR1 SGHAT, CDR2 FQNNGV. V lost 1 base and J 0 bases, leaving 7 bases between the germline ends. Here the CDR3 DNA reads TGTGCCAGCAGCTTAGGCGACCTTAGCAATCAGCCCCAGCATTTT. It yields the protein CASSLGDLSNQPQHF. Filled out from reference TRBV11-2 and TRBJ1-5, the complete variable domain reads EAGVAQSPRYKIIEKRQSVAFWCNPISGHATLYWYQQILGQGPKLLIQFQNNGVVDDSQLPKDRFSAERLKGVDSTLKIQPAKLEDSAVYLCASSLGDLSNQPQHFGDGTRLSIL.

The rearrangement joins TRBV5-4 to TRBJ1-5; D ambiguous. The CDR3 consists of 16 residues. V was clipped by 4 bases and J by 5 bases, with 19 bases between them. Germline CDR1 is SGHNT and CDR2 is YYREEE (reference sequence). The CDR3 reads CASSQDNSPGYQPQHF. The DNA for the CDR3 is TGTGCCAGCAGCCAAGATAATAGTCCAGGTTATCAGCCCCAGCATTTT.

The V call is TRBV18, the J call TRBJ1-2; D unresolved. Looked up from germline, CDR1 is KGHSH and CDR2 is LQKENI. V was pared by 0 bases and J by 1 base, with 9 bases between. This CDR3 contains 15 residues. CDR3 region: CASSPPNRNNYGYTF. The CDR3 bases are TGTGCCAGCTCACCACCGAACAGAAATAACTATGGCTACACCTTC.

V is TRBV20-1 and J is TRBJ2-7; D gene unclear. The ends were cut back, 3 bases at V and 3 bases at J, with 6 bases in the middle. Germline V gene data show CDR1 as DFQATT and CDR2 as SNEGSKA (reference sequence). The CDR3 length is 11 residues. The CDR3 DNA sequence: TGCAGTGCTAGTGTGGGCTACGAGCAGTACTTC. Its protein product is CSASVGYEQYF.

The V gene is TRBV12-5, the J gene TRBJ1-5; D not resolved. Trimming took 7 bases from V and 1 from J, leaving 11 bases between them. Germline V gene sequence: CDR1 LGHNT, CDR2 FRNRAP. The CDR3 runs 14 residues. The CDR3 region has the DNA TGTGCTAGTGATAACGGGGTGAGCAATCAGCCCCAGCATTTT. Translating it yields CASDNGVSNQPQHF.

V is TRBV7-2 and J is TRBJ1-2; 9 bases are shared with TRBD1. Germline trimming cut 1 base from V and 1 base from J; bases unmatched to any gene: 7. CDR1 is SGHTA and CDR2 is FQGNSA in the germline V gene. The CDR3 runs to 17 residues. CDR3 loop: CASSLGGTGPYNYGYTF. The CDR3 DNA is TGTGCCAGCAGCTTAGGCGGGACAGGGCCTTATAACTATGGCTACACCTTC.

The chain uses TRBV15 and TRBJ2-1; the match to TRBD2 covers 7 bases. Germline CDR1 reads LNHNV; CDR2 reads YYDKDF (reference sequence). V trimming: 0 bases; J trimming: 4 bases; junction bases outside the gene matches: 12. CDR3 length equals 18 residues. The CDR3 nucleotides are TGTGCCACCAGCAGAGATCTTTGGGGAGGGCGTGATTACAATGAGCAGTTCTTC. Protein sequence: CATSRDLWGGRDYNEQFF.